This T cell receptor (beta chain) was recorded in a study of T cells in Graves' hyperthyroidism and ophthalmopathy. Germline assignment: CDR1 SGHVS and CDR2 FNYEAQ. CDR3 length: 12 amino acids. V gave up 6 bases and J gave up 8 bases, with 13 bases separating them. This clonotype was detected ten times or more. TCR beta CDR3 regions were amplified from RNA. First-round RT-PCR of the TCR CDR3 relied on the HTBI primer set. TCRdb re-analysed the multiplex PCR reads in MiXCR, keeping a single row per CDR3 protein. The table has some 740,000 distinct CDR3 sequences, around 15% seen once. The TCR sequence derives from a woman aged 18-30 years with Graves' hyperthyroidism. This chain links TRBV7-6 with TRBJ1-1; D is unclear. Input material: blood. The CDR3 spells CASSQAGREAFF. The CDR3 DNA follows: TGTGCCAGCAGTCAAGCAGGTCGAGAAGCTTTCTTT.